One sample yielded the 32 T cell receptor beta chains listed below, sequenced in a study of shared clonotypes between healthy human individuals. Clones were read by immunoSEQ multiplex PCR, and TCRdb kept only the in-frame ones, dropping some. The sample includes 950,000 to 1,100,000 clones, about three quarters of them seen just once. Sequenced: memory CD4+ T cells sorted from blood. The sample's subset: CD45RA-negative fraction. The receptors here all came from a man in his late teens or twenties in good health.

This clone was seen a handful of times. The rearrangement uses TRBV2 and TRBJ2-7; no clear D gene. This CDR3 contains 13 residues. The germline V gene encodes CDR1 SNHLY and CDR2 FYNNEI. V lost 5 bases, J lost 11 bases, and 19 bases lay in between. CDR3 in DNA: TGTGCCAGCAGTTTCTACTGGCCCTTCCCCGAGTACTTC. Translated, it gives CASSFYWPFPEYF.

The J gene is TRBJ2-7, the V gene TRBV5-3; weak D call: TRBD1 (6 bases). TRBV5-3 is classed as an ORF, of uncertain function. V gave up 8 bases and J gave up 6 bases, with 24 bases separating them. The CDR3 covers 15 residues. The CDR3 sequence is CASSGPTGFLGEQYF. CDR3 DNA: TGTGCCAGCAGCGGCCCCACAGGGTTCCTAGGCGAGCAGTACTTC.

The table lists this clone with a count of one. One end of the junction fails to match germline, which may point to a read error. The rearrangement uses TRBV5-1 and TRBJ2-2; 8 nucleotides line up with TRBD2. The germline V gene has CDR1 SGHRS and CDR2 YFSETQ. The CDR3 runs to 15 residues. The CDR3 loop is CASSGGDSPTGELFF. The CDR3 DNA sequence: TGCGCGAGCAGCGGGGGCGACTCTCCCACCGGGGAGCTGTTTTTT.

The chain recombines TRBV7-3 with TRBJ1-4; D is uncertain. Trimming cost V 2 bases and J 8 bases, with 9 bases left between them. The germline CDR1 and CDR2 sequences are SGHTA and FQGTGA. This CDR3 spans 13 amino acids. The CDR3 DNA is TGTGCCAGCAGCTTATCGAACGGGGAAAAACTGTTTTTT. Residues: CASSLSNGEKLFF.

The chain uses TRBV10-3 and TRBJ2-1, with 8 bases fitting TRBD2. Germline V CDR1 and CDR2: ENHRY, SYGVKD. V gave up 8 bases and J gave up 5 bases; unmatched junction bases: 8. This CDR3 comprises 14 residues. CDR3 in amino acids: CAIGAGGLHNEQFF. The CDR3 DNA is TGTGCCATCGGGGCGGGGGGCCTACACAATGAGCAGTTCTTC.

The V gene is TRBV2, the J gene TRBJ1-2, with 7 bases lining up with TRBD1. This CDR3 spans 14 amino acids. V lost 6 bases to trimming and J lost 1 base; unmatched junction nucleotides: 5. Germline CDR1 is SNHLY and CDR2 is FYNNEI. The CDR3 nucleotides read TGTGCCAGCAGGACAGGGAGGGTTAACTATGGCTACACCTTC. Protein: CASRTGRVNYGYTF.

V gene TRBV9 combines with J gene TRBJ1-5; D uncertain. Trimming removed 0 bases at V and 4 bases at J, with 11 bases between. The germline V gene has CDR1 SGDLS and CDR2 YYNGEE. This CDR3 spans 15 amino acids. CDR3: CASSVGVGPNQPQHF. CDR3 in DNA: TGTGCCAGCAGCGTAGGTGTGGGCCCTAATCAGCCCCAGCATTTT.

This chain joins TRBV6-1 and TRBJ1-2, with D perhaps TRBD1 (5 bases). Trimming took 3 bases from V and 7 from J, leaving 12 bases between them. The CDR3 spans 13 residues. Germline V gives CDR1 MNHNS, CDR2 SASEGT. This CDR3 reads CASSDWGVGGYTF. DNA of the CDR3: TGTGCCAGCAGTGATTGGGGGGTCGGTGGCTACACCTTC.

Notes on this clone: A read error may produce the germline difference seen at one junction end. The V gene is TRBV11-2, the J gene TRBJ1-6; 9 nucleotides line up with TRBD1. The CDR3 is 15 residues long. Germline lookup yields CDR1 SGHAT and CDR2 FQNNGV. The CDR3 region is CASSVTGGYDSPLHF. The CDR3 DNA reads as TGTGCCAGCAGCGTTACAGGGGGCTATGATTCACCCCTCCACTTT.

The chain combines TRBV5-1 with TRBJ1-2; 7 nucleotides align to TRBD1. Unmatched junction bases numbered 11, after V lost 4 bases and J lost 2 bases. CDR3 length equals 16 residues. CDR1 is SGHRS and CDR2 is YFSETQ in the germline V gene. The CDR3 DNA reads TGCGCCAGCAGCCAAACAGGGGCCCCAACAAACTATGGCTACACCTTC. Its translation: CASSQTGAPTNYGYTF.

In this sample, this clone turned up once. The V gene is TRBV4-1, the J gene TRBJ2-5, with D unclear. This CDR3 is built from 14 residues. Germline assignment: CDR1 MGHRA and CDR2 YSYEKL. V dropped 0 bases and J dropped 1 base, with 6 bases sitting between them. The CDR3 sequence is CASSQDFTQETQYF. CDR3 nucleotide sequence: TGCGCCAGCAGCCAAGATTTCACCCAAGAGACCCAGTACTTC.

The chain has TRBV7-6 and TRBJ1-2; D is unresolved. This CDR3 has 13 residues. In germline, CDR1 is SGHVS, CDR2 FNYEAQ. Trimming removed 3 bases from V and 7 bases from J, with 12 bases in between. Here the CDR3 DNA reads TGTGCCAGCAGCTTTACCGCGACGGGTGGCTACACCTTC. Translation: CASSFTATGGYTF.

The chain uses TRBV18 and TRBJ2-7; tentatively, D is TRBD1 (6 bases). The CDR3 runs 17 residues. The V gene's germline CDR1 is KGHSH and CDR2 LQKENI. V lost 0 bases, J lost 2 bases, and 17 bases lay in between. Written as DNA, the CDR3 is TGTGCCAGCTCACCACCGAGGTGGGAAGGGGGAACCTACGAGCAGTACTTC. It is translated as CASSPPRWEGGTYEQYF.

The chain combines TRBV6-5 with TRBJ1-5; 8 nucleotides match TRBD1. From germline, CDR1 is MNHEY and CDR2 SVGAGI. This CDR3 is built from 15 residues. Trimming took 2 bases from V and 4 from J; bases not matched to a gene: 4. CDR3 DNA sequence: TGTGCCAGCAGTTACCCCACAGGGGGGAATCAGCCCCAGCATTTT. Translation gives CASSYPTGGNQPQHF.

This clone came up a few times. The sample carries other DNA sequences with the same CDR3. The V and J genes are TRBV7-2 and TRBJ2-3; no clear D gene. The germline gives CDR1 SGHTA, CDR2 FQGNSA. V lost 5 bases and J 0 bases, leaving 6 bases between the germline ends. CDR3 length: 13 amino acids. Written as DNA, the CDR3 is TGTGCCAGCAGCCTCTCTAGCACAGATACGCAGTATTTT. It translates to CASSLSSTDTQYF.

This chain uses TRBV7-9 with TRBJ1-2; no definite D call. The CDR3 spans 15 residues. Germline V gene lookup returns CDR1 SEHNR and CDR2 FQNEAQ (reference sequence). Trimming removed 5 bases at V and 0 bases at J, with 13 bases between. CDR3 in DNA: TGTGCCAGCAGCCTCTCTCATCTAGCTAACTATGGCTACACCTTC. This gives the protein CASSLSHLANYGYTF.

This chain connects TRBV18 to TRBJ1-1; 7 bases are shared with TRBD1. Germline V lookup: CDR1 KGHSH, CDR2 LQKENI. V lost 6 bases, J lost 1 base, and 5 bases stayed unmatched. This CDR3 is 14 amino acids long. The CDR3 nucleotides read TGTGCCAGCTCCTTCGACAGGGCGAACACTGAAGCTTTCTTT. Its translation is CASSFDRANTEAFF.

This clone has a count of ten or more. Other DNA sequences in this sample translate to the same CDR3. The V and J genes are TRBV18 and TRBJ2-2; no clear D gene. Germline V gene lookup returns CDR1 KGHSH and CDR2 LQKENI. The CDR3 consists of 15 residues. V dropped 3 bases and J dropped 1 base, with 9 bases sitting between them. CDR3 loop: CASSPPSGNTGELFF. The DNA for the CDR3 is TGTGCCAGCTCACCCCCCAGTGGGAACACCGGGGAGCTGTTTTTT.

Notes on this clone: Other DNA variants within this sample encode the same CDR3. The chain couples TRBV6-6 to TRBJ1-5, with a tentative D call TRBD1 (6 bases). Germline V gene sequence: CDR1 MNHNY, CDR2 SVGAGI (reference sequence). This CDR3 is built from 15 residues. Trimming cost V 1 base and J 2 bases, with 9 bases left between them. The CDR3 DNA is TGTGCCAGCAGTTACTACAGGGTAGGCAATCAGCCCCAGCATTTT. Translated: CASSYYRVGNQPQHF.

This clone was observed at least ten times. Additional DNA sequences in this sample encode the identical CDR3. J is TRBJ1-2 and V is TRBV5-5, with a weak D call TRBD1 (6 bases). The CDR3 is 15 amino acids. V lost 0 bases to trimming and J lost 4 bases, with 13 bases between them. Germline CDR1 is SGHKS and CDR2 is YYEKEE (reference sequence). Written as DNA, the CDR3 is TGTGCCAGCAGCTTGGAAATGGACAGCCTCTATGGCTACACCTTC. It specifies CASSLEMDSLYGYTF.

This clone was counted many times. J is TRBJ1-6 and V is TRBV7-9, with 8 bases identical to TRBD1. The junction had 4 bases not matched to a gene; V was cut back by 4 bases and J by 11 bases. Looked up from germline, CDR1 is SEHNR and CDR2 is FQNEAQ (reference sequence). The CDR3 spans 13 residues. CDR3 amino acids: CASSSGGRAPLHF. Here the CDR3 DNA reads TGTGCCAGCAGCTCAGGGGGCAGGGCACCCCTCCACTTT.

V gene TRBV28 combines with J gene TRBJ1-6; weak D call: TRBD1 (6 bases). Germline values: CDR1 MDHEN, CDR2 SYDVKM. The CDR3 sequence is 19 residues long. Between the trimmed V and J ends, which lost 3 bases and 12 bases, there was a span of 30 bases. The CDR3 bases are TGTGCCAGCAGTTTTGGTCTGGGGCGTTGGGGGGCTGGAGAGAAACCCCTCCACTTT. Translation gives CASSFGLGRWGAGEKPLHF.

This CDR3 reads CASSVVAGGIYNEQFF. CDR3 nucleotide sequence: TGTGCCAGCAGTGTCGTAGCGGGGGGGATTTACAATGAGCAGTTCTTC. This chain connects TRBV6-1 to TRBJ2-1, with 11 bases identical to TRBD2. Germline V gene data show CDR1 as MNHNS and CDR2 as SASEGT. The V and J ends lost 4 bases and 4 bases, in that order; junction bases with no gene match: 6. The CDR3 runs 16 residues.

The gene calls are TRBV10-2 and TRBJ2-3; 7 bases match TRBD2. The germline gives CDR1 WSHSY, CDR2 SAAADI. This CDR3 is 14 amino acids long. J gave up 2 bases and V 7 bases, and 6 bases lay outside the gene matches. The CDR3 region has the DNA TGCGCCAGCAAGGTAGCGGGTACCACAGATACGCAGTATTTT. Amino acids: CASKVAGTTDTQYF.

The J gene is TRBJ2-1, the V gene TRBV5-1; 8 bases align to TRBD1. Losses at the gene ends were 4 bases for V and 3 bases for J; bases not matched to a gene: 6. The germline CDR1 and CDR2 sequences are SGHRS and YFSETQ. The CDR3 contains 15 residues. The CDR3 nucleotides are TGCGCCAGCAGCCCCGGGGACAGGCGCTACAATGAGCAGTTCTTC. Translating it yields CASSPGDRRYNEQFF.

The rearrangement links TRBV27 to TRBJ2-2; 8 positions match TRBD1. Unmatched junction bases numbered 10, after V lost 7 bases and J lost 6 bases. This CDR3 comprises 15 residues. Germline assignment: CDR1 MNHEY and CDR2 SMNVEV (reference sequence). CDR3: CASTDPRTGSGELFF. The CDR3 bases are TGTGCCAGCACCGACCCCCGGACAGGGTCCGGGGAGCTGTTTTTT.

The V and J genes are TRBV7-9 and TRBJ2-7; 11 bases align to TRBD2. The CDR3 extends over 16 amino acids. Germline V gene data show CDR1 as SEHNR and CDR2 as FQNEAQ (reference sequence). The ends lost 3 bases at V and 1 base at J; junction bases unmatched: 5. CDR3 sequence reads: CASSFAGTSGSYEQYF. In DNA, the CDR3 is TGTGCCAGCAGCTTCGCGGGGACTAGCGGATCCTACGAGCAGTACTTC.

V usage is TRBV30 and J usage is TRBJ1-6; no firm D call. The germline V gene has CDR1 GTSNPN and CDR2 SVGIG (reference sequence). V was pared by 1 base and J by 0 bases, with 7 bases between. CDR3 length: 15 amino acids. The DNA for the CDR3 is TGTGCCTGGAGTGACACCAACTCCTATAATTCACCCCTCCACTTT. Residues: CAWSDTNSYNSPLHF.

The rearrangement joins TRBV4-3 to TRBJ2-2, with D possibly matching TRBD2 (6 bases). Germline V gives CDR1 LGHNA, CDR2 YSLEER. The CDR3 sequence is 14 residues long. V gave up 5 bases and J gave up 8 bases, with 15 bases separating them. In DNA, the CDR3 is TGCGCCAGCAGCGGGACTCGCATATATGGGGAGCTGTTTTTT. Its translation is CASSGTRIYGELFF.

The V and J genes are TRBV7-9 and TRBJ2-3, with TRBD1 matching 7 bases. With V trimmed by 6 bases and J by 4 bases, 4 bases remained unmatched. This CDR3 comprises 13 residues. Germline CDR1 and CDR2: SEHNR and FQNEAQ (reference sequence). DNA of the CDR3: TGTGCCAGCAGTCGACAGGGAGCAGATACGCAGTATTTT. Protein product: CASSRQGADTQYF. The full variable domain, its missing parts supplied by reference TRBV7-9 and TRBJ2-3, is DTGVSQNPRHKITKRGQNVTFRCDPISEHNRLYWYRQTLGQGPEFLTYFQNEAQLEKSRLLSDRFSAERPKGSFSTLEIQRTEQGDSAMYLCASSRQGADTQYFGPGTRLTVL.

This clone has just one count. V is TRBV5-1 and J is TRBJ2-6; no clear D. The CDR3 length is 15 residues. V lost 1 base, J lost 0 bases, and 5 bases lay in between. Germline CDR1 reads SGHRS; CDR2 reads YFSETQ. This chain's CDR3 is CASSLISSGANVLTF. CDR3 nucleotides: TGCGCCAGCAGCTTGATTAGCTCTGGGGCCAACGTCCTGACTTTC.

The genes are TRBV28 and TRBJ2-7, with 7 positions matching TRBD1. This CDR3 has 14 amino acids. V was pared by 2 bases and J by 1 base, with 2 bases of the junction left unmatched. CDR1 is MDHEN, CDR2 SYDVKM, per germline. The CDR3 protein is CASSLTGQSYEQYF. DNA of the CDR3: TGTGCCAGCAGTTTAACGGGACAGTCCTACGAGCAGTACTTC.